This TCR beta chain was retrieved from a study of CD8 T cells in ankylosing spondylitis. Study conclusions and caveats: Characteristic of ankylosing spondylitis blood, it appeared, was a TCR beta motif comprising several highly homologous variants. Some motif variants were previously reported in reactive arthritis synovial fluid and blood. Reportedly, significant enrichment of disease-linked clones occurred in matched ankylosing spondylitis synovial fluid.

This clonotype occurred many times. Antigen: not known. The germline V and J ends were trimmed by 4 bases and 4 bases, with 11 bases remaining between them. Germline V gene lookup returns CDR1 SQVTM and CDR2 ANQGSEA. The CDR3 runs 12 residues. It was by quantitative 5'-RACE with molecular barcodes that TCR beta libraries were made. From the 5' RACE reads, TCRdb called clonotypes with MiXCR, one entry per CDR3 protein. The profile covers 120,000 or so distinct CDR3 sequences, with roughly 13% appearing a single time and 2.5% to 3% taken by the ten largest. The chain uses TRBV29-1 and TRBJ2-7; maybe TRBD2 (6 bases). This clonotype was sampled from a female donor with ankylosing spondylitis or in good health (not recorded which). The specimen was blood, either unsorted or a sorted T cell fraction (not recorded which). The CDR3 loop reads CSVGKGGYEQYF. DNA for the CDR3: TGCAGCGTTGGGAAGGGAGGATACGAGCAGTACTTC.